The 7 T cell receptor beta chains presented below share a single source sample, sequenced in a study of blood T cell repertoires in COVID-19. Some clones are missing from TCRdb's copy, which holds only in-frame ones; the method was immunoSEQ multiplex PCR. The sample has tens of thousands of clones, roughly 83% seen once. The source material was peripheral blood. Every receptor here comes from an older man with active COVID-19.

The CDR3 bases are TGTGCCAGCAGCGAAGACTCGGGGGGGGCAGGAAATGAAAAACTGTTTTTT. Encoded protein: CASSEDSGGAGNEKLFF. The V and J genes are TRBV9 and TRBJ1-4, with D tentatively TRBD1 (6 bases). Germline V CDR1 and CDR2: SGDLS, YYNGEE. Trimming shortened V by 3 bases and J by 5 bases, and 20 bases separated the two germline ends. The CDR3 contains 17 residues.

V usage is TRBV3-1 (or the pseudogene TRBV3-2) and J usage is TRBJ1-1; 8 bases match TRBD1. Germline CDR1 reads LGHDT; CDR2 reads YNNKEL (reference sequence). The CDR3 extends over 13 amino acids. V dropped 3 bases and J dropped 11; count of bases not matched to a gene: 8. The CDR3 protein is CASSHRDRRMAFF. DNA of the CDR3: TGTGCCAGCAGCCACAGGGACAGGAGGATGGCTTTCTTT.

The chain joins TRBV20-1 to TRBJ2-1, with D possibly being TRBD2 (6 bases). The CDR3 length is 14 residues. Per germline, CDR1 DFQATT and CDR2 SNEGSKA (reference sequence). Trimming shortened V by 3 bases and J by 10 bases, and 19 bases separated the two germline ends. This CDR3 reads CSASPGGGLGEQFF. The CDR3 coding sequence is TGCAGTGCTAGTCCGGGCGGAGGGCTCGGGGAGCAGTTCTTC.

This rearrangement joins TRBV19 to TRBJ1-5; tentative D call: TRBD1 (5 bases). The CDR3 spans 13 residues. V was pared by 5 bases and J by 4 bases, with 9 bases between. The V gene's germline CDR1 is LNHDA and CDR2 SQIVND (reference sequence). The CDR3 bases are TGTGCCAGTAGTGCACAGGTGAATCAGCCCCAGCATTTT. Amino acids: CASSAQVNQPQHF.

Here the CDR3 DNA reads TGCGCCAGCAGCCGATCGGGGTTCAACGAGCAGTACTTC. It translates to CASSRSGFNEQYF. The rearrangement uses TRBV4-3 and TRBJ2-7, with a weak D call TRBD2 (5 bases). Trimming left V 4 bases short and J 5 bases short, with 12 bases between. Germline assignment: CDR1 LGHNA and CDR2 YSLEER. CDR3 length: 13 amino acids.

This chain connects TRBV28 to TRBJ1-5, with D unclear. Trimming shortened V by 5 bases and J by 4 bases, and 9 bases separated the two germline ends. Germline assignment: CDR1 MDHEN and CDR2 SYDVKM. The CDR3 is 13 residues long. The chain's CDR3 is CASSRRGNQPQHF. For the CDR3, the DNA is TGTGCCAGCAGTCGTCGGGGAAATCAGCCCCAGCATTTT.

The chain combines TRBV29-1 with TRBJ2-1; 8 bases are a match to TRBD1. After removal of 5 bases from V and 6 bases from J, the junction contained 9 bases not matched to a gene. This CDR3 spans 14 amino acids. CDR1 and CDR2 from the germline V gene are SQVTM and ANQGSEA. The CDR3, as DNA: TGCAGCGTTAAGGCCAGGGGGCCGGGCAATGAGCAGTTCTTC. This encodes CSVKARGPGNEQFF.